A single sample is the source of the 8 T cell receptor beta chains below, sequenced in a study of T cells after yellow fever vaccination. TCRdb processed the 5' RACE reads anew with MiXCR; each CDR3 protein has one entry. Of some 350,000 distinct CDR3 sequences in the sample, roughly 12% were seen once. The input for sequencing was PBMCs, taken on the day of the first yellow fever vaccination. These receptors were taken from a man between 18 and 29 years old who received the YFV17D yellow fever vaccine.

This clonotype occurred a few times. This chain uses TRBV4-2 with TRBJ2-7, with D perhaps TRBD1 or TRBD2 (5 bases each). CDR3 length: 17 residues. V dropped 3 bases and J dropped 1 base, with 19 bases sitting between them. Germline CDR1 is LGHNA and CDR2 is YNFKEQ. The CDR3 is CASSQTSRARGSYEQYF. The CDR3 DNA reads TGTGCCAGCAGCCAGACCTCCAGGGCTCGGGGATCCTACGAGCAGTACTTC.

This clonotype showed up many times. This chain links TRBV28 with TRBJ2-5; TRBD1 might be the D (6 bases). Trimming took 6 bases from V and 5 from J, leaving 16 bases between them. The germline CDR1 and CDR2 sequences are MDHEN and SYDVKM. The CDR3 consists of 14 residues. CDR3 coding DNA: TGTGCCAGCAGGGGAAGGGGGAGATGGGAGACCCAGTACTTC. This gives the protein CASRGRGRWETQYF.

This clonotype was seen more than once but under ten times. The chain combines TRBV20-1 with TRBJ1-1; possibly TRBD1 for D (6 bases). Germline CDR1 reads DFQATT; CDR2 reads SNEGSKA (reference sequence). The CDR3 loop spans 12 amino acids. V lost 6 bases and J lost 3, with 11 bases in between. The CDR3 DNA follows: TGCAGTGCAAAGGGGGGGTACACTGAAGCTTTCTTT. It is translated as CSAKGGYTEAFF.

This clonotype was recorded a few times. V and J are TRBV5-1 and TRBJ1-5; TRBD1 matches 7 bases. Trimming removed 4 bases from V and 5 bases from J; junction bases left unmatched: 6. The CDR3 is 14 residues long. CDR1 and CDR2 from the germline V gene are SGHRS and YFSETQ. The CDR3 protein is CASSLRQGHQPQHF. The CDR3 DNA sequence: TGCGCCAGCAGCCTTAGACAGGGACATCAGCCCCAGCATTTT.

This clonotype was picked up a small number of times. This rearrangement joins TRBV10-2 to TRBJ1-1; unclear D gene. V lost 4 bases and J 0 bases, leaving 12 bases between the germline ends. The CDR3 extends over 15 amino acids. CDR1 and CDR2 from the germline V gene are WSHSY and SAAADI. The CDR3 region is CASSGDPVLNTEAFF. In DNA, the CDR3 is TGCGCCAGCAGTGGAGACCCGGTCCTGAACACTGAAGCTTTCTTT.

This chain uses TRBV20-1 with TRBJ2-3; D might be TRBD1 (6 bases). Germline V gives CDR1 DFQATT, CDR2 SNEGSKA (reference sequence). The CDR3 totals 13 residues. V lost 8 bases to trimming and J lost 3 bases, with 15 bases between them. CDR3 region: CSLGPQGTDTQYF. CDR3 bases: TGCAGTTTAGGGCCCCAGGGGACAGATACGCAGTATTTT.

The chain employs TRBV2 and TRBJ1-2, with 8 bases matching TRBD1. Germline V gene sequence: CDR1 SNHLY, CDR2 FYNNEI. V was pared by 2 bases and J by 5 bases, with 4 bases of the junction left unmatched. CDR3 length: 14 amino acids. CDR3 bases: TGTGCCAGCAGTGAACACAGGGGGGTATATGGCTACACCTTC. Translating it yields CASSEHRGVYGYTF.

Only a few counts were recorded for this clonotype. This chain connects TRBV20-1 to TRBJ1-6; 8 bases line up with TRBD1. This CDR3 comprises 13 residues. Trimming took 3 bases from V and 10 from J; bases not matched to a gene: 5. The germline gives CDR1 DFQATT, CDR2 SNEGSKA (reference sequence). CDR3 DNA sequence: TGCAGTGCTAGGGACAGGGAGAAATCACCCCTCCACTTT. It translates to CSARDREKSPLHF.